This TCR beta chain is from a study of OX40 agonist ivuxolimab in advanced cancers. Looking at the study overall: An anti-OX40 (CD134) antibody with agonistic activity, ivuxolimab, was administered to patients. One patient with hepatocellular carcinoma and two with cutaneous melanoma, three in all, had partial responses.

Overall study results and limits: Circulating CD4+ and CD8+ T cells showed clonal expansion by week 6 at 0.1 to 3.0 mg/kg.

Method: immunoSEQ multiplex PCR; TCRdb's copy keeps in-frame clones and lacks some. Of roughly 75,000 clones in the sample, 80% to 90% were seen once. This CDR3 spans 14 amino acids. In germline, CDR1 is SGHAT, CDR2 FQDESV (reference sequence). The V segment lost 5 bases and the J segment 0 bases; nucleotides outside the gene matches: 2. This clone showed up just a few times. Its antigen is as yet unknown. The starting material was CD4+ or CD8+ T cells sorted from blood, obtained in a trial of the OX40 agonist ivuxolimab. The chain joins TRBV11-1 to TRBJ1-1, with 8 bases that match TRBD1. The receptor was isolated from an adult with an advanced solid tumor such as melanoma, head and neck, liver or kidney cancer. In DNA, the CDR3 is TGTGCCAGCAGCCCGACAGGGGTGAACACTGAAGCTTTCTTT. Its protein is CASSPTGVNTEAFF.